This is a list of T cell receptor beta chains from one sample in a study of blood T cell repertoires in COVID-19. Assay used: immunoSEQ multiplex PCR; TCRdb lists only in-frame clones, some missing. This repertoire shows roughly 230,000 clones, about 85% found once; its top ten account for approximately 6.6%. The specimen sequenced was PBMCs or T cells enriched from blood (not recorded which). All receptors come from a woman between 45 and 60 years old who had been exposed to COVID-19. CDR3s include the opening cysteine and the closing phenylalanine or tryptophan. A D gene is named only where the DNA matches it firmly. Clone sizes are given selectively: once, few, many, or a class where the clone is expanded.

CDR3: CAIPQGNYGYTF
DNA: TGTGCCATCCCCCAGGGCAACTATGGCTACACCTTC
J: TRBJ1-2
V: TRBV2
D: -
size: -

CDR3: CASSLGQRHGYTF
DNA: TGTGCCAGCAGCTTGGGGCAGCGACATGGCTACACCTTC
J: TRBJ1-2
V: TRBV7-9
D: -
size: -

CDR3: CSVNTGSSYNEQFF
DNA: TGCAGCGTCAATACAGGGAGCTCCTACAATGAGCAGTTCTTC
J: TRBJ2-1
V: TRBV29-1
D: -
size: -

CDR3: CASSQAQGRTQFF
DNA: TGCGCCAGCAGCCAAGCACAGGGCCGTACTCAGTTCTTC
J: TRBJ2-1
V: TRBV5-1
D: -
size: once

CDR3: CASSQESSAIETQYF
DNA: TGTGCCAGCAGCCAAGAATCTAGCGCGATAGAGACCCAGTACTTC
J: TRBJ2-5
V: TRBV14
D: -
size: -

CDR3: CASSTGFNEQYF
DNA: TGTGCCAGCTCCACAGGGTTTAACGAGCAGTACTTC
J: TRBJ2-7
V: TRBV27
D: -
size: -

CDR3: CSVGPTGSTYNEQFF
DNA: TGCAGCGTTGGACCTACAGGGAGTACCTACAATGAGCAGTTCTTC
J: TRBJ2-1
V: TRBV29-1
D: -
size: -

CDR3: CASSLRDSQYNEQFF
DNA: TGTGCCAGCTCACTCCGGGACAGCCAATACAATGAGCAGTTCTTC
J: TRBJ2-1
V: TRBV18
D: TRBD1
size: -

CDR3: CASRPGTYNEQFF
DNA: TGTGCCAGCAGACCGGGGACTTACAATGAGCAGTTCTTC
J: TRBJ2-1
V: TRBV12-3/TRBV12-4
D: -
size: few

CDR3: CASSLRKGANTEAFF
DNA: TGTGCCAGCAGTTTACGTAAAGGGGCGAACACTGAAGCTTTCTTT
J: TRBJ1-1
V: TRBV28
D: -
size: -

CDR3: CASSPLLRVGTEAFF
DNA: TGTGCCAGTAGTCCCCTCCTGAGGGTGGGAACTGAAGCTTTCTTT
J: TRBJ1-1
V: TRBV19
D: -
size: -

CDR3: CASSIGGGQPQHF
DNA: TGTGCCAGCTCCATAGGGGGGGGTCAGCCCCAGCATTTT
J: TRBJ1-5
V: TRBV6-5
D: -
size: -

CDR3: CASSQDQSGTEAFF
DNA: TGCGCCAGCAGCCAAGATCAATCGGGGACTGAAGCTTTCTTT
J: TRBJ1-1
V: TRBV4-3
D: -
size: -

CDR3: CASSQSSGVSYEQYF
DNA: TGCGCCAGCAGCCAATCTAGCGGGGTTTCCTACGAGCAGTACTTC
J: TRBJ2-7
V: TRBV4-3
D: TRBD2
size: -

CDR3: CASSSGQENTEAFF
DNA: TGTGCCAGCAGCTCGGGACAGGAGAACACTGAAGCTTTCTTT
J: TRBJ1-1
V: TRBV11-2
D: TRBD1
size: once

CDR3: CASSKAGPLLYEQYF
DNA: TGTGCCAGCAGCAAGGCGGGACCGCTACTTTACGAGCAGTACTTC
J: TRBJ2-7
V: TRBV7-2
D: -
size: -

CDR3: CASSIRSLGAGGETQYF
DNA: TGTGCCAGTAGTATTAGGTCATTGGGCGCGGGTGGGGAGACCCAGTACTTC
J: TRBJ2-5
V: TRBV19
D: -
size: few

CDR3: CASSPMDGGTEAFF
DNA: TGTGCCAGCTCACCAATGGACGGGGGCACTGAAGCTTTCTTT
J: TRBJ1-1
V: TRBV18
D: -
size: -

CDR3: CASSPNGAVALSQPQHF
DNA: TGTGCCAGCTCACCAAATGGGGCGGTTGCCCTTAGTCAGCCCCAGCATTTT
J: TRBJ1-5
V: TRBV18
D: -
size: -

CDR3: CASSRQGNTEAFF
DNA: TGTGCCAGCAGCCGACAGGGTAACACTGAAGCTTTCTTT
J: TRBJ1-1
V: TRBV12-3/TRBV12-4
D: TRBD1
size: -

CDR3: CASSLESGWGDTEAFF
DNA: TGCGCCAGCAGCTTGGAGAGTGGGTGGGGGGACACTGAAGCTTTCTTT
J: TRBJ1-1
V: TRBV5-1
D: -
size: few

CDR3: CASSLFARPTDYGYTF
DNA: TGTGCCAGCAGCTTGTTCGCCAGGCCCACGGACTATGGCTACACCTTC
J: TRBJ1-2
V: TRBV5-8
D: -
size: -

CDR3: CASSLVDRQSTYGYTF
DNA: TGTGCCAGCAGCCTCGTCGACAGACAGTCAACCTATGGCTACACCTTC
J: TRBJ1-2
V: TRBV28
D: -
size: -

CDR3: CASTPVAGETQYF
DNA: TGTGCCAGTACCCCGGTAGCGGGGGAGACCCAGTACTTC
J: TRBJ2-5
V: TRBV19
D: TRBD2
size: once

CDR3: CATDGTYSTQYF
DNA: TGTGCCACCGACGGGACTTACTCCACGCAGTATTTT
J: TRBJ2-3
V: TRBV6-5
D: -
size: -

CDR3: CASSFGTGRAEAFF
DNA: TGTGCCAGCAGCTTTGGGACAGGGAGGGCTGAAGCTTTCTTT
J: TRBJ1-1
V: TRBV7-2
D: TRBD1
size: -

CDR3: CASSSDRDQPQHF
DNA: TGTGCCAGCTCGTCCGACAGGGATCAGCCCCAGCATTTT
J: TRBJ1-5
V: TRBV5-8
D: TRBD1
size: -

CDR3: CASSTSPGTGRRNNEQFF
DNA: TGTGCCAGCAGCACCAGTCCCGGGACAGGGAGGCGAAACAATGAGCAGTTCTTC
J: TRBJ2-1
V: TRBV9
D: TRBD1
size: -

CDR3: CASSLGDREVGSPLHF
DNA: TGCGCCAGCAGCTTGGGGGACAGGGAAGTGGGATCACCCCTCCACTTT
J: TRBJ1-6
V: TRBV5-1
D: TRBD1
size: -

CDR3: CASTWEGGQPQHF
DNA: TGTGCCAGCACGTGGGAGGGTGGGCAGCCCCAGCATTTT
J: TRBJ1-5
V: TRBV6-5
D: -
size: -

CDR3: CASSVGNGNTQYF
DNA: TGTGCCAGCAGTGTCGGGAACGGAAATACGCAGTATTTT
J: TRBJ2-3
V: TRBV2
D: -
size: -

CDR3: CASSMKVGDTDTQYF
DNA: TGCGCCAGCAGCATGAAGGTAGGGGATACAGATACGCAGTATTTT
J: TRBJ2-3
V: TRBV5-1
D: -
size: -

CDR3: CASSDGSRRGIAEAFF
DNA: TGCGCCAGCAGTGACGGCTCGCGCAGGGGTATCGCTGAAGCTTTCTTT
J: TRBJ1-1
V: TRBV10-1
D: -
size: -

CDR3: CASSLRRTSVHNEQFF
DNA: TGTGCCAGCAGCCTCCGGCGGACTAGCGTCCACAATGAGCAGTTCTTC
J: TRBJ2-1
V: TRBV3-1/TRBV3-2
D: TRBD2
size: -

CDR3: CASRGQSSYNSPLHF
DNA: TGTGCCAGCAGGGGACAGAGCTCCTATAATTCACCCCTCCACTTT
J: TRBJ1-6
V: TRBV2
D: TRBD1
size: few

CDR3: CASSFRPHTYGYTF
DNA: TGTGCCAGCAGCTTTCGCCCACACACCTATGGCTACACCTTC
J: TRBJ1-2
V: TRBV11-2
D: -
size: -

CDR3: CASSKRSRTGTGCGYTF
DNA: TGTGCCAGCAGCAAGAGGTCCAGGACAGGGACAGGCTGTGGCTACACCTTC
J: TRBJ1-2
V: TRBV21-1
D: -
size: -

CDR3: CASRGGPTTGELFF
DNA: TGCGCCAGCCGGGGGGGGCCGACCACCGGGGAGCTGTTTTTT
J: TRBJ2-2
V: TRBV4-3
D: TRBD2
size: -

CDR3: CASSRQGLAGNTIYF
DNA: TGCGCCAGCAGTCGACAGGGACTTGCTGGAAACACCATATATTTT
J: TRBJ1-3
V: TRBV4-1
D: TRBD1
size: -

CDR3: CASSWRTGELFF
DNA: TGTGCCAGCAGTTGGAGGACCGGGGAGCTGTTTTTT
J: TRBJ2-2
V: TRBV6-6
D: -
size: -

CDR3: CASSIAGYGNQPQHF
DNA: TGTGCCAGTAGTATAGCCGGGTATGGCAATCAGCCCCAGCATTTT
J: TRBJ1-5
V: TRBV19
D: -
size: -

CDR3: CATSDLNRDITDTQYF
DNA: TGTGCCACCAGTGATCTGAACAGGGACATAACAGATACGCAGTATTTT
J: TRBJ2-3
V: TRBV24-1
D: -
size: once